Listed here are 29 T cell receptor beta chains from one sample, sequenced in a study of T-cell memory formation after mild COVID-19. Using its own MiXCR run on the 5' RACE reads, TCRdb lists one record per CDR3 protein. The table lists hundreds of thousands of distinct CDR3 sequences, roughly 18% of them singletons. Material: PBMCs or a T cell subset sorted from them (not recorded which). The receptor source for this set is a man younger than 30 who had mild COVID-19 (a few samples of this study predate the infection). Cell type and time point are not known.

The sample holds a few counts of this clonotype. The gene calls are TRBV7-3 and TRBJ2-3, with 7 bases lining up with TRBD1. From germline, CDR1 is SGHTA and CDR2 FQGTGA. The V gene end was trimmed by 4 bases and the J gene end by 5 bases; junction bases not matched to a gene: 15. CDR3 length: 17 amino acids. The CDR3 sequence: CASSSIGDRALRDTQYF. DNA for the CDR3: TGTGCCAGCAGCTCCATTGGCGACAGGGCCCTACGAGATACGCAGTATTTT.

This clonotype was recorded at least ten times. This chain uses TRBV5-1 with TRBJ2-1; tentative D call: TRBD1 (5 bases). Germline V gene sequence: CDR1 SGHRS, CDR2 YFSETQ. V lost 0 bases, J lost 6 bases, and 16 bases lay in between. The CDR3 runs to 16 residues. CDR3 sequence reads: CASSLAAAGKGNEQFF. DNA of the CDR3: TGCGCCAGCAGCTTGGCCGCGGCAGGGAAAGGCAATGAGCAGTTCTTC.

This chain uses TRBV10-3 with TRBJ2-3; D is perhaps TRBD1 (5 bases). Looked up from germline, CDR1 is ENHRY and CDR2 is SYGVKD. The V and J ends lost 8 bases and 6 bases respectively, with 15 bases between them. This CDR3 region has 13 residues. The CDR3 spells CAIGAQLLDTQYF. DNA of the CDR3: TGTGCCATCGGGGCCCAGCTATTGGATACGCAGTATTTT.

This clonotype was seen more than once but under ten times. This chain links TRBV19 with TRBJ2-4, with D possibly being TRBD2 (5 bases). The ends were cut back, 3 bases at V and 2 bases at J, with 20 bases in the middle. This CDR3 region has 18 residues. Germline values: CDR1 LNHDA, CDR2 SQIVND (reference sequence). The CDR3 is CASSMTGPAGESKNIQYF. In DNA form, the CDR3 reads TGTGCCAGTAGTATGACTGGCCCGGCGGGTGAATCCAAAAACATTCAGTACTTC.

Only a few counts were recorded for this clonotype. The chain joins TRBV2 to TRBJ2-2; the match to TRBD2 covers 7 bases. Germline V CDR1 and CDR2: SNHLY, FYNNEI. The CDR3 runs 15 residues. V lost 7 bases and J lost 2; bases outside the gene matches: 7. The CDR3: CASMRGTTNTGELFF. As DNA, the CDR3 is TGTGCCAGCATGCGCGGGACTACAAACACCGGGGAGCTGTTTTTT.

This clonotype has only a few counts. The chain is built from TRBV11-2 and TRBJ1-4; D not certain. Trimming cost V 3 bases and J 2 bases, with 22 bases left between them. The CDR3 has 19 residues. CDR1 SGHAT and CDR2 FQNNGV come from the germline V gene. CDR3 amino acids: CASSFGREGDLSTNEKLFF. The DNA of the CDR3 is TGTGCCAGCAGCTTCGGACGAGAGGGAGACCTTTCGACTAATGAAAAACTGTTTTTT. The full variable domain, completed using reference TRBV11-2 and TRBJ1-4, is EAGVAQSPRYKIIEKRQSVAFWCNPISGHATLYWYQQILGQGPKLLIQFQNNGVVDDSQLPKDRFSAERLKGVDSTLKIQPAKLEDSAVYLCASSFGREGDLSTNEKLFFGSGTQLSVL.

The chain uses TRBV18 and TRBJ2-7, with 7 bases identical to TRBD2. Germline V gene data show CDR1 as KGHSH and CDR2 as LQKENI. The CDR3 totals 16 residues. V shed 3 bases, J shed 4 bases, and the junction held 12 bases outside the gene matches. DNA for the CDR3: TGTGCCAGCTCACCCCTACCCGGGACTACAGCATACGAGCAGTACTTC. This sequence encodes CASSPLPGTTAYEQYF.

This clonotype occurred many times. This chain joins TRBV3-1 and TRBJ2-7; TRBD1 might be the D (6 bases). The CDR3 loop spans 12 amino acids. V gave up 6 bases and J gave up 2 bases, with 8 bases separating them. Germline V gives CDR1 LGHDT, CDR2 YNNKEL (reference sequence). The CDR3 reads CASSPGAYEQYF. As DNA, the CDR3 is TGTGCCAGCAGTCCAGGGGCCTACGAGCAGTACTTC.

This chain connects TRBV4-1 to TRBJ2-7; no reliable D call. CDR3 length: 13 amino acids. The germline V and J ends were trimmed by 3 bases and 3 bases, with 9 bases remaining between them. The germline V gene encodes CDR1 MGHRA and CDR2 YSYEKL. CDR3 sequence: CASSHPSGYEQYF. The CDR3 coding sequence is TGCGCCAGCAGCCATCCGTCGGGCTACGAGCAGTACTTC.

CDR3 nucleotides: TGTGCCAGCAGCCAAGAAAGGGCAGGGAACTATGGCTACACCTTC. Translated: CASSQERAGNYGYTF. The chain combines TRBV4-2 with TRBJ1-2; D might be TRBD1 (5 bases). Deletions cut 0 bases from V and 2 bases from J, with 10 bases between. Germline CDR1 is LGHNA and CDR2 is YNFKEQ. The CDR3 loop spans 15 amino acids.

This clonotype was detected a few times. V and J are TRBV7-9 and TRBJ1-2, with 7 bases that match TRBD1. The ends lost 5 bases at V and 7 bases at J; junction bases unmatched: 16. CDR1 and CDR2 (germline): SEHNR, FQNEAQ (reference sequence). This CDR3 is 16 amino acids long. The CDR3 loop reads CASSRYPEGARGGYTF. DNA for the CDR3: TGTGCCAGCAGCCGGTACCCCGAGGGGGCGCGTGGTGGCTACACCTTC.

This rearrangement joins TRBV5-1 to TRBJ2-3, with 10 positions matching TRBD2. The CDR3 has 16 amino acids. V shed 4 bases, J shed 3 bases, and the junction held 8 bases outside the gene matches. Germline CDR1 SGHRS, CDR2 YFSETQ. Here the CDR3 DNA reads TGCGCCAGCAGCATAAGAGCGGGGGGGCCGACAGATACGCAGTATTTT. Its translation: CASSIRAGGPTDTQYF. Filled out from reference TRBV5-1 and TRBJ2-3, the complete variable domain reads KAGVTQTPRYLIKTRGQQVTLSCSPISGHRSVSWYQQTPGQGLQFLFEYFSETQRNKGNFPGRFSGRQFSNSRSEMNVSTLELGDSALYLCASSIRAGGPTDTQYFGPGTRLTVL.

The rearrangement links TRBV9 to TRBJ2-1; TRBD1 aligns across 7 bases. After removal of 2 bases from V and 6 bases from J, the junction contained 14 bases not matched to a gene. Germline assignment: CDR1 SGDLS and CDR2 YYNGEE. This CDR3 spans 17 amino acids. DNA of the CDR3: TGTGCCAGCAGCGTCGAAGGGTCGACAGGGTACGGCAATGAGCAGTTCTTC. This encodes CASSVEGSTGYGNEQFF.

This clonotype was counted ten times or more. The rearrangement joins TRBV6-5 to TRBJ1-2; 7 bases are a match to TRBD1. V shed 5 bases and J 7 bases; nucleotides not matched to a gene: 10. The germline gives CDR1 MNHEY, CDR2 SVGAGI. This CDR3 spans 14 amino acids. The CDR3 region has the DNA TGTGCCAGCAGTCGGACAGGTCTGGCCTCTGGCTACACCTTC. This translates into CASSRTGLASGYTF.

This clonotype has ten or more counts. The chain links TRBV5-1 to TRBJ2-5; 8 nucleotides agree with TRBD1. Germline lookup yields CDR1 SGHRS and CDR2 YFSETQ. With 3 bases clipped from V and 5 bases from J, the junction kept 15 bases outside the gene matches. The CDR3 covers 17 residues. The CDR3 coding sequence is TGCGCCAGCAGCTCTTCCACGTTCAGGGGGCTTGGGGAGACCCAGTACTTC. Translation: CASSSSTFRGLGETQYF.

This clonotype was seen more than once but under ten times. V and J are TRBV7-2 and TRBJ2-5; weak D call: TRBD2 (6 bases). Germline lookup yields CDR1 SGHTA and CDR2 FQGNSA. This CDR3 comprises 14 residues. Trimming took 4 bases from V and 1 from J, leaving 10 bases between them. CDR3 in DNA: TGTGCCAGCAGCTCTCGGGAGTCCCAAGAGACCCAGTACTTC. Its translation: CASSSRESQETQYF.

This clonotype was seen only a few times. The gene calls are TRBV20-1 and TRBJ2-1, with D tentatively TRBD1 (6 bases). Trimming removed 1 base at V and 8 bases at J, with 12 bases between. The CDR3 totals 13 residues. Germline V gene sequence: CDR1 DFQATT, CDR2 SNEGSKA (reference sequence). The CDR3 loop is CSARVQGLDEQFF. CDR3 nucleotide sequence: TGCAGTGCTAGAGTTCAGGGGTTGGATGAGCAGTTCTTC.

V gene TRBV12-3 or TRBV12-4 combines with J gene TRBJ2-4; 7 bases line up with TRBD2. This CDR3 region has 17 residues. V lost 3 bases and J lost 0; bases outside the gene matches: 8. CDR3 nucleotide sequence: TGTGCCAGCAGTTTGGGGGAGGGAAGGGCAGCCAAAAACATTCAGTACTTC. This gives the protein CASSLGEGRAAKNIQYF.

This clonotype was found a few times. V gene TRBV6-5 combines with J gene TRBJ1-1; tentative D call: TRBD1 (6 bases). Trimming left V 4 bases short and J 1 base short, with 13 bases between. CDR1 MNHEY and CDR2 SVGAGI come from the germline V gene. CDR3 length: 15 amino acids. Here the CDR3 DNA reads TGTGCCAGCAGTTCCCAGGGGTTAGGGAACACTGAAGCTTTCTTT. This codes for CASSSQGLGNTEAFF.

There are many counts of this clonotype. The genes are TRBV5-1 and TRBJ2-1; D may be TRBD1 or TRBD2 (5 bases each). The CDR3 consists of 16 residues. The V end lost 3 bases, the J end lost 6 bases, and 19 bases lay between the germline ends. Germline V gene sequence: CDR1 SGHRS, CDR2 YFSETQ. The CDR3 region has the DNA TGCGCCAGCAGCTCCTACGGGACGGAGAGTGGCAATGAGCAGTTCTTC. Protein sequence: CASSSYGTESGNEQFF.

This clonotype was counted many times. J is TRBJ2-1 and V is TRBV4-1; D gene uncertain. The CDR3 has 12 amino acids. V lost 4 bases and J lost 7, with 8 bases in between. Per germline, CDR1 MGHRA and CDR2 YSYEKL. CDR3 sequence (DNA): TGCGCCAGCAGCCGTTCGTGGAATGAGCAGTTCTTC. Translating it yields CASSRSWNEQFF.

CDR3 coding DNA: TGTGCCAGCAGCGTTCCCTTTAAGGCCAGCGGGGGCACAGATACGCAGTATTTT. It is translated as CASSVPFKASGGTDTQYF. The chain is built from TRBV3-1 and TRBJ2-3, with 7 bases fitting TRBD2. The V gene end was trimmed by 5 bases and the J gene end by 1 base; junction bases not matched to a gene: 15. The CDR3 covers 18 residues. Germline assignment: CDR1 LGHDT and CDR2 YNNKEL (reference sequence).

The sample holds a few counts of this clonotype. The chain uses TRBV3-1 and TRBJ2-7; D gene unclear. The length of the CDR3 is 15 residues. V was cut by 0 bases and J by 0 bases, with 9 bases left in between. The V gene's germline CDR1 is LGHDT and CDR2 YNNKEL (reference sequence). The CDR3 protein is CASSQERRSSYEQYF. The CDR3 DNA reads TGTGCCAGCAGCCAAGAGCGACGGAGCTCCTACGAGCAGTACTTC.

V and J are TRBV20-1 and TRBJ1-1; 10 bases line up with TRBD1. Trimming took 5 bases from V and 5 from J; bases not matched to a gene: 8. The CDR3 is 14 residues long. Germline V gene sequence: CDR1 DFQATT, CDR2 SNEGSKA (reference sequence). The chain's CDR3 is CSAPRQGAITEAFF. The CDR3 DNA is TGCAGTGCTCCTCGACAGGGGGCGATTACTGAAGCTTTCTTT.

There are a few counts of this clonotype. The chain carries TRBV7-2 and TRBJ1-2; TRBD1 might be the D (5 bases). V gave up 3 bases and J gave up 0 bases, with 20 bases separating them. This CDR3 comprises 18 residues. Germline V gene data show CDR1 as SGHTA and CDR2 as FQGNSA. DNA for the CDR3: TGTGCCAGCAGCTTCCTGAGTTGGGGGAGGGGAGCTAACTATGGCTACACCTTC. Translated, it gives CASSFLSWGRGANYGYTF. The full variable domain, its missing parts supplied by reference TRBV7-2 and TRBJ1-2, is GAGVSQSPSNKVTEKGKDVELRCDPISGHTALYWYRQSLGQGLEFLIYFQGNSAPDKSGLPSDRFSAERTGGSVSTLTIQRTQQEDSAVYLCASSFLSWGRGANYGYTFGSGTRLTVV.

This clonotype has a handful of counts. The rearrangement joins TRBV7-9 to TRBJ1-3; D unresolved. CDR1 is SEHNR and CDR2 is FQNEAQ in the germline V gene (reference sequence). Trimming stripped 5 bases from V and 4 bases from J, with 12 bases between. The CDR3 spans 14 residues. In nucleotides, the CDR3 is TGTGCCAGCAGCCTCTTTGGAGACGGAAACACCATATATTTT. Residues: CASSLFGDGNTIYF.

Only a few counts were recorded for this clonotype. This chain links TRBV4-3 with TRBJ2-7; D may be TRBD2 (5 bases). CDR3 length equals 15 residues. Between the trimmed V and J ends, which lost 3 bases and 2 bases, there was a span of 14 bases. Per germline, CDR1 LGHNA and CDR2 YSLEER. Here the CDR3 DNA reads TGCGCCAGCAGCCACTTGGCCAGCGGTGCCTACGAGCAGTACTTC. Amino acid sequence: CASSHLASGAYEQYF.

This clonotype was seen a few times. The rearrangement uses TRBV10-3 and TRBJ1-3; D unresolved. Deletions cut 3 bases from V and 4 bases from J, with 10 bases between. This CDR3 is built from 14 residues. In germline, CDR1 is ENHRY, CDR2 SYGVKD. The CDR3 sequence: CAISDVGIGNTIYF. The CDR3 DNA reads as TGTGCCATCAGTGACGTAGGTATCGGAAACACCATATATTTT.

The chain uses TRBV11-2 and TRBJ2-5, with no clear D. The CDR3 runs 12 residues. Trimming cost V 5 bases and J 5 bases, with 9 bases left between them. Germline-derived CDR1 and CDR2 are SGHAT and FQNNGV. CDR3 sequence: CASSPHAETQYF. In nucleotides, the CDR3 is TGTGCCAGCAGCCCACACGCTGAGACCCAGTACTTC.